This is a list of T cell receptor beta chains from one sample in a study of cytomegalovirus exposure and HLA in healthy donors. Assay: immunoSEQ multiplex PCR; the TCRdb copy retains only in-frame clones and omits some. The sample has about 170,000 clones; about 87% are singletons. Sample: PBMCs. These receptors were obtained from a woman in her twenties or thirties in good health and CMV-seronegative. The CDR3 runs from the conserved cysteine through the conserved F or W. The D gene is left open where the match is weak. Not all rows give a size; the values are once, few, many and, for expanded clones, a class.

CDR3	DNA	size	J	V	D
CASSSWTGPTMNTEAFF	TGTGCCAGCAGCTCCTGGACAGGGCCAACCATGAACACTGAAGCTTTCTTT	-	TRBJ1-1	TRBV5-4	TRBD1
CASSLNQPQHF	TGTGCCAGCAGCCTCAATCAGCCCCAGCATTTT	-	TRBJ1-5	TRBV7-9	-
CASSYVTSNSGELFF	TGTGCCAGCAGTTACGTGACTAGTAATAGCGGGGAGCTGTTTTTT	once	TRBJ2-2	TRBV6-5	-
CASTKEVSLSYEQYF	TGTGCCAGTACAAAAGAGGTTTCCCTCTCCTACGAGCAGTACTTC	-	TRBJ2-7	TRBV2	-
CASSLKGAGNTIYF	TGTGCCAGCAGCTTAAAAGGGGCCGGAAACACCATATATTTT	-	TRBJ1-3	TRBV7-2	-
CASSRQSRMDQAQHF	TGTGCCAGCAGCAGACAGAGCCGAATGGATCAGGCCCAGCATTTT	-	TRBJ1-5	TRBV2	-
CASSMTSGEWTDTQYF	TGCGCCAGCAGCATGACTAGCGGGGAGTGGACAGATACGCAGTATTTT	once	TRBJ2-3	TRBV5-1	TRBD2
CASSDPPSGPSYNEQFF	TGTGCCAGCAGCGATCCACCTTCAGGGCCTTCCTACAATGAGCAGTTCTTC	-	TRBJ2-1	TRBV7-9	-
CASSYGLGVGEQFF	TGTGCCAGCAGTTATGGGCTAGGGGTTGGTGAGCAGTTCTTC	-	TRBJ2-1	TRBV6-5	-
CASSDWTGGNSPLHF	TGTGCCAGCAGTGATTGGACAGGCGGTAATTCACCCCTCCACTTT	-	TRBJ1-6	TRBV25-1	TRBD1
CASSLGLAGNNEQFF	TGTGCCAGCAGCTTAGGCCTAGCGGGGAACAATGAGCAGTTCTTC	-	TRBJ2-1	TRBV7-2	TRBD2
CASSGLRNSPLHF	TGTGCCAGCAGTGGTCTTCGGAATTCACCCCTCCACTTT	-	TRBJ1-6	TRBV25-1	-
CASSSQQGAWDTQYF	TGTGCCAGCAGCTCTCAACAGGGGGCTTGGGATACGCAGTATTTT	-	TRBJ2-3	TRBV7-9	TRBD1
CASSPPRTGDNSPLHF	TGTGCCAGCAGCCCACCAAGGACAGGGGATAATTCACCCCTCCACTTT	-	TRBJ1-6	TRBV7-9	TRBD1
CASSPQGSNQPQHF	TGTGCCAGCTCACCCCAGGGTAGCAATCAGCCCCAGCATTTT	-	TRBJ1-5	TRBV18	-
CASRDDRGQAFF	TGTGCCAGCAGAGACGACAGGGGGCAAGCTTTCTTT	-	TRBJ1-1	TRBV2	TRBD1
CASSLTPGTGGEKLFF	TGTGCCAGCAGTTTAACTCCCGGGACAGGGGGTGAAAAACTGTTTTTT	-	TRBJ1-4	TRBV2	TRBD1
CASSDSNRGRNIQYF	TGTGCCAGCAGTGACAGTAACAGGGGTCGGAACATTCAGTACTTC	-	TRBJ2-4	TRBV2	TRBD1
CASSELGQDYYGYTF	TGTGCCAGCAGTGAATTGGGACAGGACTACTATGGCTACACCTTC	-	TRBJ1-2	TRBV6-1	TRBD1
CASSFSTANNSPLHF	TGCGCCAGCAGCTTTAGTACAGCAAATAATTCACCCCTCCACTTT	-	TRBJ1-6	TRBV4-1	-
CASSIMTRGTAYGYTF	TGTGCCAGTAGTATAATGACCCGCGGGACAGCGTATGGCTACACCTTC	-	TRBJ1-2	TRBV19	TRBD1
CASRKRTSGGAMETQYF	TGCGCCAGCAGAAAAAGGACTAGCGGGGGGGCCATGGAGACCCAGTACTTC	-	TRBJ2-5	TRBV5-1	TRBD2
CASSLSIEGNIQYF	TGTGCCAGCAGCTTGAGCATAGAGGGCAACATTCAGTACTTC	-	TRBJ2-4	TRBV11-2	-
CASNLGDSSYEQYF	TGCGCCAGCAATCTAGGGGACAGCTCCTACGAGCAGTACTTC	once	TRBJ2-7	TRBV5-1	TRBD1
CASSRGGDIQYF	TGCGCCAGCAGCCGGGGGGGGGACATTCAGTACTTC	-	TRBJ2-4	TRBV4-1	TRBD2
CAWSRVFSGNTIYF	TGTGCCTGGAGCCGGGTCTTCTCTGGAAACACCATATATTTT	-	TRBJ1-3	TRBV30	-
CASSESSNQPQHF	TGCGCCAGCAGCGAGAGTAGCAATCAGCCCCAGCATTTT	few	TRBJ1-5	TRBV5-1	-
CASSGSPLAAAKKDTQYF	TGTGCCAGCAGTGGAAGCCCACTAGCGGCAGCGAAGAAGGATACGCAGTATTTT	-	TRBJ2-3	TRBV27	TRBD2
CASSVTGGYTF	TGTGCCAGCAGTGTTACAGGAGGCTACACCTTC	-	TRBJ1-2	TRBV6-1	-
CAISDVLNYGYTF	TGTGCCATCAGTGACGTACTTAACTATGGCTACACCTTC	-	TRBJ1-2	TRBV10-3	-
CASSPQRTGSYEQYF	TGTGCCAGCAGCCCTCAGAGGACAGGCTCCTACGAGCAGTACTTC	-	TRBJ2-7	TRBV5-4	TRBD1
CASSLGIGGHTDTQYF	TGTGCCAGCAGCTTAGGCATCGGGGGGCACACAGATACGCAGTATTTT	-	TRBJ2-3	TRBV11-3	-
CASRRPGGPNNEQFF	TGTGCCAGCAGGCGACCGGGGGGCCCAAACAATGAGCAGTTCTTC	-	TRBJ2-1	TRBV6-5	-
CASSLRGGSTTGELFF	TGTGCCAGCAGCTTAAGAGGGGGCTCGACCACCGGGGAGCTGTTTTTT	-	TRBJ2-2	TRBV11-2	TRBD1
CASSYSRQFYEQYF	TGTGCCAGCAGTTACTCGCGACAATTCTACGAGCAGTACTTC	-	TRBJ2-7	TRBV6-5	-
CASSSGQGENYGYTF	TGTGCCAGCAGTTCAGGACAGGGAGAAAACTATGGCTACACCTTC	-	TRBJ1-2	TRBV9	TRBD1
CASSEGRGRALMNTEAFF	TGCGCCAGCAGTGAAGGTAGGGGAAGGGCCCTGATGAACACTGAAGCTTTCTTT	-	TRBJ1-1	TRBV10-2	-
CASSRTAQGTEAFF	TGTGCCAGCAGCAGGACAGCCCAGGGAACTGAAGCTTTCTTT	few	TRBJ1-1	TRBV5-5	-
CASSFGTERETQYF	TGTGCCAGCAGCTTCGGGACTGAACGGGAGACCCAGTACTTC	-	TRBJ2-5	TRBV7-9	-
CASSQAGGQGYEQYF	TGCGCCAGCAGCCAAGCGGGGGGACAGGGTTACGAGCAGTACTTC	-	TRBJ2-7	TRBV4-1	TRBD1
CASSETGPTEAFF	TGTGCCAGCAGTGAGACAGGGCCCACTGAAGCTTTCTTT	-	TRBJ1-1	TRBV25-1	TRBD1
CASSLAQGDNYGYTF	TGTGCCAGCAGCTTAGCACAGGGTGATAACTATGGCTACACCTTC	-	TRBJ1-2	TRBV13	-
CASSHGLAVTYNEQFF	TGTGCCAGCAGCCACGGACTAGCGGTTACCTACAATGAGCAGTTCTTC	-	TRBJ2-1	TRBV4-2	TRBD2
CAWSVGTTHQETQYF	TGTGCCTGGAGCGTAGGGACTACCCACCAAGAGACCCAGTACTTC	-	TRBJ2-5	TRBV30	TRBD2
CASSPRTSGGPEQFF	TGTGCCAGCTCACCTCGGACTAGCGGGGGGCCAGAGCAGTTCTTC	-	TRBJ2-1	TRBV18	TRBD2
CASSYVTDNQPQHF	TGTGCCAGCAGTTACGTCACAGACAATCAGCCCCAGCATTTT	-	TRBJ1-5	TRBV6-6	-
CASMRLPGLPPSGANVLTF	TGTGCCAGCATGCGCCTACCGGGACTGCCCCCCTCTGGGGCCAACGTCCTGACTTTC	-	TRBJ2-6	TRBV2	-
CASSSGRNEQFF	TGTGCCAGCAGCAGCGGACGGAATGAGCAGTTCTTC	once	TRBJ2-1	TRBV5-4	-
CASSPSLTGYEQYF	TGCGCCAGCAGCCCCTCGTTAACAGGCTACGAGCAGTACTTC	-	TRBJ2-7	TRBV5-1	-
CASSRYLNHRDGYTF	TGTGCCAGCAGCCGATACCTAAACCACAGGGACGGCTACACCTTC	-	TRBJ1-2	TRBV7-8	-
CAWSPLDGVLWELFF	TGTGCCTGGAGCCCCCTAGACGGTGTACTTTGGGAGCTGTTTTTT	few	TRBJ2-2	TRBV30	-
CASSGTSGGGPQYF	TGTGCCAGCAGTGGGACTAGCGGGGGGGGACCCCAGTACTTC	once	TRBJ2-5	TRBV2	TRBD2